Given below is one T cell receptor (beta chain) in context. Its antigen is currently not known. No much larger clone is present one base from it, and per-base qualities are unavailable. The source of the sample is a study of T-cell memory formation after mild COVID-19 (dated by TCRdb to about 2021). Concerning the study at large: TCR sequence clusters from the two donors were found to be largely donor specific. Longitudinal TCRalpha and TCRbeta repertoire sequencing tracked T-cell clones expanding and contracting after mild COVID-19 in two donors. Two young, previously healthy adult volunteers, one female and one male, were included in the cohort.

What the work shows at the level of the full study, not this receptor alone: The study included only a couple of mild cases, and larger cohorts that include severe cases with pre-infection samples were judged to be necessary. Balanced CD4/CD8 phenotypes were observed for clones contracting from day 15 to 85, whereas a bias towards CD4+ was observed for a second wave of clones expanding from day 15 to 37. Some responding clones were detected in pre-infection memory, suggesting pre-existing cross-reactive memory T cells joined the SARS-CoV-2 response. The second-wave clones that peaked on day 37 were not confirmed to be SARS-CoV-2 specific. Contracting CD4+ clones were located mainly in the CM and EM memory subsets, whereas CD8+ clones were found to be enriched in EMRA.

A distance of 13 bases separates the germline ends of V and J, which lose 3 bases and 4 bases respectively. According to the germline V gene, CDR1 reads LGHNA and CDR2 reads YSLEER. The CDR3 has 14 amino acids, counting the end cysteine and phenylalanine. The CDR3 DNA has 42 bases and is translated from base 1. PBMCs were isolated by Ficoll-Paque density gradient centrifugation. Sequencer: Illumina NovaSeq 6000. cDNA libraries for TCRalpha and TCRbeta were prepared by 5'RACE using constant-segment primers, with sample barcodes and unique molecular identifiers added. RNA was extracted from every sample with Trizol reagent. Libraries were amplified in two PCR steps, with a second sample barcode and Illumina TruSeq adapters added in the second step. Sequencing of libraries was performed on an Illumina NovaSeq with 2 x 150 bp paired-end reads. For the original study's pipeline: The reads were demultiplexed and collapsed into UMI-guided consensus sequences using migec v1.2.7. With mixcr v2.1.11, UMI consensuses were aligned to TRA and TRB V and J templates and assembled into clonotypes. A clonotype was counted as expanded or contracted only if both edgeR and NoisET called the change significant, with noise models trained on biological replicates. For edgeR calls, the cutoffs were a false discovery rate-adjusted p below 0.01 and a log2 fold-change threshold of 1. PCA with hierarchical clustering of max-normalized trajectories of the 1000 most abundant clonotypes was used as exploratory dynamics analysis. Separately sequenced CD4+ and CD8+ repertoires were used to assign the CD4 or CD8 phenotype of responding clones. TCRdb's own reprocessing of the public reads used fastp at Q25 and MiXCR and kept productive beta chains. Under each unique CDR3 protein, matching rows form one entry showing the most common genes and DNA. TCRdb, not the authors, supplied the V and J calls. This sample is represented by around 120,000 distinct CDR3 sequences; about 17% of them were singletons. Approximately 15% of the sample rests with the top ten.

The sequence was obtained from an adult woman who had mild COVID-19 (a few samples of this study predate the infection). The sample titles of this study are shuffled in the database, so cell type and time point are left out; the donor was told from shared clones. The V and J segments used are TRBV4-3 and TRBJ2-7; TRBD1 is a possible D gene, resting on 6 matching bases. The sequencing input was PBMCs or a T cell subset sorted from them (not recorded which). The nucleotide sequence reads as follows: TGCGCCAGCAGCCACGCCGTTACAGGGTACGAGCAGTACTTC. The resulting protein is CASSHAVTGYEQYF.